The 16 T cell receptor beta chains reported below all come from one sample, sequenced in a study of T-cell reconstitution after alpha-beta-depleted transplantation in children. Preparation of the TCRbeta library was carried out with unique molecular identifiers. From the PCR reads, TCRdb called clonotypes with MiXCR, one entry per CDR3 protein. The sample shows about 300,000 distinct CDR3 sequences, over 9% of them seen only once. The sequences come from PBMCs, collected before TCRalphabeta/CD19-depleted stem cell transplant. Receptors were obtained from a boy under two years old with acute myeloid leukemia, due to receive a stem cell transplant.

This chain uses TRBV20-1 with TRBJ2-7, with 10 positions matching TRBD2. J lost 2 bases, V lost 6 bases, and 19 bases had no gene match. The CDR3 totals 18 residues. In germline, CDR1 is DFQATT, CDR2 SNEGSKA (reference sequence). CDR3 coding DNA: TGCAGTGCAAACACCCTGCTAGCGGGGGATAACCTACCCTACGAGCAGTACTTC. Its translation: CSANTLLAGDNLPYEQYF.

This clonotype was found many times. V usage is TRBV7-2 and J usage is TRBJ2-4; 9 positions agree with TRBD2. The J segment lost 2 bases and the V segment lost 3 bases, leaving 5 bases of the junction unmatched. This CDR3 has 16 residues. Germline CDR1 reads SGHTA; CDR2 reads FQGNSA. The CDR3 nucleotides read TGTGCCAGCAGCTTCGGGACTAGCCTGTCCAAAAACATTCAGTACTTC. This encodes CASSFGTSLSKNIQYF.

This clonotype showed up many times. J is TRBJ2-6 and V is TRBV12-3 or TRBV12-4; D not resolved. The V gene lost 5 bases and the J gene lost 1 base, with 9 bases spanning the gap. The CDR3 spans 15 residues. In DNA form, the CDR3 reads TGTGCCAGCAGTCCCCGTAGGTCTGGGGCCAACGTCCTGACTTTC. Amino acid sequence: CASSPRRSGANVLTF.

Ten or more counts support this clonotype. This chain joins TRBV4-3 and TRBJ1-1; unclear D gene. The CDR3 contains 15 residues. From germline, CDR1 is LGHNA and CDR2 YSLEER. V lost 1 base and J 4 bases, leaving 13 bases between the germline ends. CDR3: CASSQGEGGGTEAFF. CDR3 nucleotide sequence: TGCGCCAGCAGCCAAGGGGAGGGAGGAGGCACTGAAGCTTTCTTT.

With respect to this clonotype: Since a much larger clone is just one base distant, this may be a read error. The chain is built from TRBV20-1 and TRBJ2-1, with a possible D match to TRBD2 (5 bases). The V gene's germline CDR1 is DFQATT and CDR2 SNEGSKA (reference sequence). This CDR3 spans 14 amino acids. CDR3 nucleotide sequence: TGCTGTGCTAGGTCCGGGGAAGAAGGGAATGAGCAGTTCTTC. This codes for CCARSGEEGNEQFF.

This clonotype was counted many times. V and J are TRBV7-8 and TRBJ1-5, with 8 bases lining up with TRBD1. There are 15 residues in the CDR3. After removal of 5 bases from V and 3 bases from J, the junction contained 6 bases not matched to a gene. Germline lookup yields CDR1 SGHVS and CDR2 FQNEAQ. The CDR3 DNA is TGTGCCAGCAGCCTGACAGGGGTGTTCAATCAGCCCCAGCATTTT. Translating gives CASSLTGVFNQPQHF.

This clonotype showed up just a few times. The chain couples TRBV7-9 to TRBJ2-7; possible D gene TRBD2, 5 bases. The CDR3 has 15 amino acids. With 5 bases removed from V and 3 bases from J, the gap between germline ends came to 17 bases. Per the germline V gene, CDR1 is SEHNR and CDR2 is FQNEAQ (reference sequence). The CDR3 region is CASSPSWVEGYEQYF. CDR3 nucleotide sequence: TGTGCCAGCAGCCCCAGCTGGGTTGAGGGCTACGAGCAGTACTTC.

Ten or more counts support this clonotype. The genes are TRBV9 and TRBJ1-5; D call uncertain. Germline assignment: CDR1 SGDLS and CDR2 YYNGEE. V lost 3 bases, J lost 0 bases, and 7 bases lay in between. There are 14 residues in the CDR3. The CDR3 nucleotides are TGTGCCAGCAGCGCAGGTATTAGCAATCAGCCCCAGCATTTT. It yields the protein CASSAGISNQPQHF.

This clonotype was counted at least ten times. The chain is built from TRBV29-1 and TRBJ2-1; 8 nucleotides match TRBD2. This CDR3 is built from 14 residues. The V segment lost 1 base and the J segment 4 bases; nucleotides outside the gene matches: 3. CDR1 and CDR2 (germline): SQVTM, ANQGSEA. In nucleotides, the CDR3 is TGCAGCGTTGAAGGCGGGAGGATTTACAATGAGCAGTTCTTC. Protein sequence: CSVEGGRIYNEQFF.

This clonotype was recorded at least ten times. This chain links TRBV4-3 with TRBJ1-1; D ambiguous. Germline V gene sequence: CDR1 LGHNA, CDR2 YSLEER. Deletions cut 0 bases from V and 3 bases from J, with 5 bases between. The CDR3 runs to 13 residues. The CDR3 DNA reads as TGCGCCAGCAGCCAAGAGAGGCACACTGAAGCTTTCTTT. This codes for CASSQERHTEAFF.

The chain links TRBV5-1 to TRBJ2-2; D unresolved. The CDR3 consists of 16 residues. Trimming took off 2 bases at V and 5 bases at J, with 16 bases between the two ends. CDR1 and CDR2 (germline): SGHRS, YFSETQ. This CDR3 reads CASSFVLGEWTGELFF. DNA of the CDR3: TGCGCCAGCAGCTTCGTCCTTGGCGAATGGACCGGGGAGCTGTTTTTT.

Ten or more counts support this clonotype. V is TRBV5-1 and J is TRBJ2-2, with D unclear. Germline CDR1 reads SGHRS; CDR2 reads YFSETQ. This CDR3 comprises 12 residues. Trimming pared 3 bases from V and 4 bases from J, leaving 4 bases between. Written as DNA, the CDR3 is TGCGCCAGCAGCTACCTCACCGGGGAGCTGTTTTTT. Its translation is CASSYLTGELFF.

This clonotype has a handful of counts. This chain uses TRBV13 with TRBJ2-2; TRBD2 aligns across 7 bases. The CDR3 contains 18 residues. The germline CDR1 and CDR2 sequences are PRHDT and FYEKMQ (reference sequence). V shed 5 bases and J 5 bases; nucleotides not matched to a gene: 17. CDR3: CASSHREAGWTETGELFF. The CDR3 DNA follows: TGTGCCAGCAGCCACCGGGAAGCGGGGTGGACTGAGACCGGGGAGCTGTTTTTT.

This clonotype was detected a few times. The CDR3 sequence: CASSINYGYTF. CDR3 in DNA: TGTGCCAGTAGTATCAACTATGGCTACACCTTC. The gene calls are TRBV19 and TRBJ1-2; no reliable D call. The CDR3 covers 11 residues. Trimming took 3 bases from V and 2 from J, leaving 1 base between them. The V gene's germline CDR1 is LNHDA and CDR2 SQIVND (reference sequence).

Concerning this clonotype: The conserved final phenylalanine or tryptophan is absent from the CDR3, which likely points to a read error. This chain joins TRBV7-2 and TRBJ2-2; the match to TRBD2 covers 11 bases. V trimming: 0 bases; J trimming: 4 bases; junction bases outside the gene matches: 13. The germline V gene encodes CDR1 SGHTA and CDR2 FQGNSA. This CDR3 contains 20 residues. As DNA, the CDR3 is TGTGCCAGCAGCTTAGCGCCGCTAGCGGGGGGCCGCGATGGCACCGGGGAGCTGTTTTGT. It encodes CASSLAPLAGGRDGTGELFC.

This clonotype has ten or more counts. V gene TRBV6-5 combines with J gene TRBJ2-5; a weak D match, TRBD2 (6 bases). Germline V gene data show CDR1 as MNHEY and CDR2 as SVGAGI. Trimming stripped 2 bases from V and 6 bases from J, with 13 bases between. The CDR3 totals 14 residues. Here the CDR3 DNA reads TGTGCCAGCAGTTACGGGCAGGGAGGTCAGACCCAGTACTTC. This sequence encodes CASSYGQGGQTQYF.